The T cell receptor beta chain described here comes from a study of spatial heterogeneity in lung cancer. Trimming cost V 2 bases and J 4 bases; bases outside gene matches: 5. Germline CDR1 SGHRS, CDR2 YFSETQ. The length of the CDR3 is 15 residues. Time point in this sample: sample taken at primary tumor resection. Whole RNA was taken from tumor, nontumor lung or frozen PBMC; it was then sequenced unsorted. Untreated early-stage non-small cell lung cancer patients, 65 to 90 in total, were the donors. Each CDR3 protein is one row after TCRdb ran MiXCR on the 5' RACE reads. The sample lists tens of thousands of distinct CDR3 sequences, just under 7% occurring once. At least ten counts were recorded for this clonotype.

Material: PBMCs, obtained at surgery. This chain connects TRBV5-1 to TRBJ2-3; 9 nucleotides match TRBD2. This receptor was obtained from a male donor with early-stage non-small cell lung cancer. For the CDR3, the DNA is TGCGCCAGCAGCTTTATTAGCGGGAGCGCAGATACGCAGTATTTT. This translates into CASSFISGSADTQYF.